A selection of T cell receptor beta chains follows, all from one sample in a study of T cell repertoires in cytomegalovirus infection. TCRdb reprocessed the reads with MiXCR, giving one entry per CDR3 protein. The sample shows approximately 250,000 distinct CDR3 sequences, 9% to 15% of them seen only once. Material for sequencing was PBMCs. The source is a human donor in good health (CMV status not recorded). Some clones in this sample may be carry-over from other donors' samples. Each CDR3 is given with its conserved first and last residue. D genes are given only for firm matches. Size is stated for part of the rows, as once, few or many counts, or as a class when the clone is expanded.

V	length	size	J	D	CDR3	DNA
TRBV19	17	many	TRBJ1-5	NA	CASSTWEGIGRNQPQHF	TGTGCCAGTAGCACTTGGGAGGGTATTGGTAGGAATCAGCCCCAGCATTTT
TRBV10-2	15	NA	TRBJ2-5	TRBD2	CASSLAGVVQETQYF	TGCGCCAGCAGTTTAGCGGGAGTTGTCCAAGAGACCCAGTACTTC
TRBV3-1	16	NA	TRBJ2-2	NA	CASSQGVAETTGELFF	TGTGCCAGCAGCCAGGGGGTAGCGGAAACCACCGGGGAGCTGTTTTTT
TRBV5-4	18	many	TRBJ2-6	TRBD1	CASSPGTGGLTGANVLTF	TGTGCCAGCAGCCCAGGGACAGGGGGCTTGACTGGGGCCAACGTCCTGACTTTC
TRBV7-6	15	many	TRBJ2-3	NA	CASSLGQSSTDTQYF	TGTGCCAGCAGCCTTGGACAGAGTAGCACAGATACGCAGTATTTT
TRBV3-1	15	few	TRBJ2-1	NA	CASSQGSPGYNEQFF	TGTGCCAGCAGCCAAGGAAGCCCGGGGTACAATGAGCAGTTCTTC
TRBV7-2	13	many	TRBJ2-2	NA	CASSLRAGGELFF	TGTGCCAGCAGCTTACGGGCGGGCGGGGAGCTGTTTTTT
TRBV6-5	17	many	TRBJ1-2	TRBD1	CASSYWGDRGHGDGYTF	TGTGCCAGCAGTTACTGGGGGGACAGGGGCCATGGGGATGGCTACACCTTC
TRBV28	13	many	TRBJ1-4	NA	CASSLFPNEKLFF	TGTGCCAGCAGTTTATTCCCGAATGAAAAACTGTTTTTT
TRBV7-2	13	many	TRBJ1-1	NA	CASSLVHTREAFF	TGTGCCAGCAGCTTAGTCCATACTCGGGAAGCTTTCTTT
TRBV27	14	NA	TRBJ1-6	TRBD1	CATSPGTGDSPLHF	TGTGCCACCTCTCCGGGGACAGGGGATTCACCCCTCCACTTT
TRBV7-3	18	NA	TRBJ2-3	TRBD1	CASSLMRQGIIGTDTQYF	TGTGCCAGCAGCTTGATGCGACAGGGGATTATTGGCACAGATACGCAGTATTTT
TRBV25-1	14	many	TRBJ1-1	TRBD1	CASSSDRGNTEAFF	TGTGCCAGCAGTTCCGACAGGGGGAACACTGAAGCTTTCTTT
TRBV6-2/TRBV6-3	14	many	TRBJ2-1	NA	CASSRAGDYNEQFF	TGTGCCAGCAGTCGGGCAGGGGACTACAATGAGCAGTTCTTC
TRBV7-2	15	many	TRBJ1-1	TRBD1	CASSPGTGGNTEAFF	TGTGCCAGCAGCCCTGGGACAGGGGGGAACACTGAAGCTTTCTTT
TRBV29-1	13	NA	TRBJ1-2	NA	CSVEPPGRYGYTF	TGCAGCGTTGAACCCCCAGGGCGCTATGGCTACACCTTC
TRBV12-3/TRBV12-4	13	many	TRBJ2-7	NA	CASTSGLPAEQYF	TGTGCCAGCACGTCGGGACTCCCAGCCGAGCAGTACTTC
TRBV7-9	14	many	TRBJ2-7	NA	CASSFETAYYEQYF	TGTGCCAGCAGCTTCGAGACGGCTTACTACGAGCAGTACTTC
TRBV7-2	15	many	TRBJ1-1	NA	CASSLALAVNTEAFF	TGTGCCAGCAGCTTAGCGCTTGCGGTGAACACTGAAGCTTTCTTT
TRBV20-1	14	NA	TRBJ1-1	TRBD1	CSARPGQGNTEAFF	TGCAGTGCCCGCCCCGGACAGGGGAACACTGAAGCTTTCTTT
TRBV10-3	15	many	TRBJ1-5	TRBD1	CAISESRGGVEPQHF	TGTGCCATCAGTGAGTCAAGAGGGGGCGTGGAGCCCCAGCATTTT
TRBV7-2	13	many	TRBJ2-7	TRBD2	CASSLGGGIEQYF	TGTGCCAGCAGCTTAGGGGGGGGGATCGAGCAGTACTTC
TRBV6-5	16	few	TRBJ1-1	NA	CASSPLRGGSNTEAFF	TGTGCCAGCAGCCCGCTAAGGGGGGGTAGCAACACTGAAGCTTTCTTT
TRBV12-3/TRBV12-4	15	once	TRBJ2-2	NA	CASTLGGGGTGELFF	TGTGCCAGCACTCTAGGAGGGGGAGGAACCGGGGAGCTGTTTTTT
TRBV5-1	15	few	TRBJ2-5	NA	CASSGGTPRIETQYF	TGCGCCAGCAGCGGGGGGACTCCCCGGATAGAGACCCAGTACTTC
TRBV5-1	15	NA	TRBJ2-1	NA	CASSLAVGWGNEQFF	TGCGCCAGCAGCTTGGCCGTTGGTTGGGGCAATGAGCAGTTCTTC
TRBV28	16	many	TRBJ2-3	NA	CASSLLGPTGTDTQYF	TGTGCCAGCAGTTTACTTGGACCAACCGGGACAGATACGCAGTATTTT
TRBV12-3/TRBV12-4	18	few	TRBJ2-4	TRBD2	CASSLDGRIWEAKNIQYF	TGTGCCAGCAGTTTGGACGGGAGGATCTGGGAGGCCAAAAACATTCAGTACTTC
TRBV28	16	many	TRBJ1-5	NA	CASSRARTGFNQPQHF	TGTGCCAGCAGTAGGGCCCGGACGGGATTCAATCAGCCCCAGCATTTT
TRBV4-2	15	many	TRBJ2-7	NA	CASSQAGVSEYEQYF	TGTGCCAGCAGCCAAGCAGGGGTCTCAGAATACGAGCAGTACTTC
TRBV7-2	11	many	TRBJ2-7	NA	CASSLKDEQYF	TGTGCCAGCAGCTTAAAGGACGAGCAGTACTTC
TRBV20-1	15	NA	TRBJ2-3	NA	CSARDGGQGADTQYF	TGCAGTGCTAGAGACGGAGGGCAGGGAGCAGATACGCAGTATTTT
TRBV11-2	14	once	TRBJ1-3	NA	CASSPVRFGNTIYF	TGTGCCAGCAGCCCTGTTCGATTCGGAAACACCATATATTTT